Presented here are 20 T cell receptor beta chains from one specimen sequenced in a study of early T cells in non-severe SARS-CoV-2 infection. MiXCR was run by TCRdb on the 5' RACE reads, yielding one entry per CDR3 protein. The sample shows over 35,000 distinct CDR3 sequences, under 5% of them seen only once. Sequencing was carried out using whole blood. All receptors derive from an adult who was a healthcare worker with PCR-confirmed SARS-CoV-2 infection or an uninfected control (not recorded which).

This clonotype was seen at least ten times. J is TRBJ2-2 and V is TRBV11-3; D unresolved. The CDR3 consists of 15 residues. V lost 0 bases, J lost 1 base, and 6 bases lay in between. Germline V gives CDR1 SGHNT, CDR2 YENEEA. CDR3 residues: CASSLDGRNTGELFF. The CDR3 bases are TGTGCCAGCAGCTTAGACGGGCGGAACACCGGGGAGCTGTTTTTT.

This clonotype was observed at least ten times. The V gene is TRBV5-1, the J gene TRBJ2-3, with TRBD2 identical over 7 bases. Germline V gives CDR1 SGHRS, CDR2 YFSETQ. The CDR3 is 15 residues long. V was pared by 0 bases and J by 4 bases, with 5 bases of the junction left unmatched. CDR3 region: CASSLGRGTADTQYF. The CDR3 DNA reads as TGCGCCAGCAGCTTGGGGCGGGGGACGGCAGATACGCAGTATTTT.

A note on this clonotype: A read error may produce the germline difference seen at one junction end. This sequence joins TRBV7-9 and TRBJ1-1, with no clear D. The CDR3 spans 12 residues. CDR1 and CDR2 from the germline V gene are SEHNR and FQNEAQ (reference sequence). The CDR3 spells CASCLGRAEAFF. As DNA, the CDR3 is TGTGCCAGCTGCTTAGGAAGGGCTGAAGCTTTCTTT.

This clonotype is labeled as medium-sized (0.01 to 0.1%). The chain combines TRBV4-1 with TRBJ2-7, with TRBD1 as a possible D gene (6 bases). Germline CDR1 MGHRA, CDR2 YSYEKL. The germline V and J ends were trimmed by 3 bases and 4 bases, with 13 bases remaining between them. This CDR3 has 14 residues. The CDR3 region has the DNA TGCGCCAGCAGCCATCCGGGACACAGTTACGAGCAGTACTTC. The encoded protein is CASSHPGHSYEQYF.

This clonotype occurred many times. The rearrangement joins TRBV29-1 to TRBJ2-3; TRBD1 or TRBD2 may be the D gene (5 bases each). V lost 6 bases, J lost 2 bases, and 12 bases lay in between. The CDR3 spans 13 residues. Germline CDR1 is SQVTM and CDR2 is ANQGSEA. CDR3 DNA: TGCAGCGTCGCCGGGACGTCCACAGATACGCAGTATTTT. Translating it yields CSVAGTSTDTQYF.

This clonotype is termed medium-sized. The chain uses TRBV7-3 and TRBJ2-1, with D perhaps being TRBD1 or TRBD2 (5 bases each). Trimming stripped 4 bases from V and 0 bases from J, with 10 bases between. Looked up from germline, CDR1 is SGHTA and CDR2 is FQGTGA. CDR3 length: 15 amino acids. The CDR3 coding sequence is TGTGCCAGCAGCTCAGCAGGGAGCTCCTACAATGAGCAGTTCTTC. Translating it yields CASSSAGSSYNEQFF.

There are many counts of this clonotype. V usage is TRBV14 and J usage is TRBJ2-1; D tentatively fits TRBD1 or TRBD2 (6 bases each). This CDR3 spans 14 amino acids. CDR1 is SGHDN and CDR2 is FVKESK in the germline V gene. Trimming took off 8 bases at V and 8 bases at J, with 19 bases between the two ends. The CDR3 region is CASSQGGLWYEQFF. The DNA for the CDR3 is TGTGCCAGCTCTCAAGGGGGGCTGTGGTATGAGCAGTTCTTC.

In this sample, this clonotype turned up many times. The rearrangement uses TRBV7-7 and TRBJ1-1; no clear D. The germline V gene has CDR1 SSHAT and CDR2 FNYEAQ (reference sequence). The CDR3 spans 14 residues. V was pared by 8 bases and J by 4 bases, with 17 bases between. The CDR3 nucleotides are TGTGCCAGCGGGAGCAGATTATCTGTCACTGAAGCTTTCTTT. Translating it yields CASGSRLSVTEAFF. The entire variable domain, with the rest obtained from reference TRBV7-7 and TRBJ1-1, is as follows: GAGVSQSPRYKVTKRGQDVTLRCDPISSHATLYWYQQALGQGPEFLTYFNYEAQPDKSGLPSDRFSAERPEGSISTLTIQRTEQRDSAMYRCASGSRLSVTEAFFGQGTRLTVV.

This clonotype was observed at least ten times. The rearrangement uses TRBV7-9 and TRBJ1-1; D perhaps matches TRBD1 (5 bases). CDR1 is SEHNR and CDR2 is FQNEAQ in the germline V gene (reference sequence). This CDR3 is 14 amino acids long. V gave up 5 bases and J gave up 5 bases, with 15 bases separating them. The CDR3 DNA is TGTGCCAGCAGCAGCGGGACCTTAGGGACTGAAGCTTTCTTT. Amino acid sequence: CASSSGTLGTEAFF. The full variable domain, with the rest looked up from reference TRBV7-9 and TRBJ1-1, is DTGVSQNPRHKITKRGQNVTFRCDPISEHNRLYWYRQTLGQGPEFLTYFQNEAQLEKSRLLSDRFSAERPKGSFSTLEIQRTEQGDSAMYLCASSSGTLGTEAFFGQGTRLTVV.

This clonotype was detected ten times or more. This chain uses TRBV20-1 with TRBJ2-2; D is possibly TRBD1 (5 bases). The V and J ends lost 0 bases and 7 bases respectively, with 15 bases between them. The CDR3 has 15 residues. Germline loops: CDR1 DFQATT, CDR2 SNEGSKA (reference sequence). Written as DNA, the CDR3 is TGCAGTGCTAGAGATTTGAGACAGTCGATCGGGGAGCTGTTTTTT. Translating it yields CSARDLRQSIGELFF.

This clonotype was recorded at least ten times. The CDR3 sequence: CASSPRGRGANVLTF. The CDR3 DNA is TGTGCCAGCAGCCCCCGGGGGCGTGGGGCCAACGTCCTGACTTTC. The chain combines TRBV9 with TRBJ2-6; D might be TRBD1 or TRBD2, each matching 6 bases. Trimming shortened V by 4 bases and J by 3 bases, and 11 bases separated the two germline ends. This CDR3 has 15 amino acids. Germline CDR1 and CDR2: SGDLS and YYNGEE.

The CDR3: CASSRRGFKSPLHF. The CDR3 DNA reads as TGTGCCAGCAGCCGGAGGGGCTTCAAGTCACCCCTCCACTTT. The rearrangement joins TRBV12-3 or TRBV12-4 to TRBJ1-6; weak D call: TRBD1 (5 bases). Trimming stripped 6 bases from V and 10 bases from J, with 16 bases between. The CDR3 covers 14 residues.

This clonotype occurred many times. The CDR3 DNA follows: TGTGCCAGCAGCGATGACGGTGGCCGGAACACTGAAGCTTTCTTT. Translation: CASSDDGGRNTEAFF. This chain connects TRBV13 to TRBJ1-1, with D uncertain. Trimming cost V 5 bases and J 1 base, with 14 bases left between them. The germline V gene encodes CDR1 PRHDT and CDR2 FYEKMQ (reference sequence). The CDR3 has 15 amino acids.

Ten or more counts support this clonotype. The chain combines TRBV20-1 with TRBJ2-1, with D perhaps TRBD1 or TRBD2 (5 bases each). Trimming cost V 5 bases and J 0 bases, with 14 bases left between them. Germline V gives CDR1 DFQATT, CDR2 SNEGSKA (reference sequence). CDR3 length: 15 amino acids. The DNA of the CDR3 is TGCAGTGCTGCCACGGGACCTAGCTCCTACAATGAGCAGTTCTTC. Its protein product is CSAATGPSSYNEQFF.

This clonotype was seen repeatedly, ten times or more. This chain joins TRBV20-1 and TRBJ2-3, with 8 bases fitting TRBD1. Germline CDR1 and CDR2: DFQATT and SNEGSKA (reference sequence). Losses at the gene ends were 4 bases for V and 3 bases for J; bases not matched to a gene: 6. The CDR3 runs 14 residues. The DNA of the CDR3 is TGCAGTGCTAAGGACAGGGTTTGGACAGATACGCAGTATTTT. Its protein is CSAKDRVWTDTQYF.

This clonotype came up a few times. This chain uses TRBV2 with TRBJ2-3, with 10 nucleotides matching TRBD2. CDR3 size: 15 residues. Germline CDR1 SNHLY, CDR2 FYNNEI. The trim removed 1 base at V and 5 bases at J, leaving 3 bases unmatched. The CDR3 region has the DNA TGTGCCAGCAGTGAAGTCCTAGCGGGGGAAGATACGCAGTATTTT. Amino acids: CASSEVLAGEDTQYF.

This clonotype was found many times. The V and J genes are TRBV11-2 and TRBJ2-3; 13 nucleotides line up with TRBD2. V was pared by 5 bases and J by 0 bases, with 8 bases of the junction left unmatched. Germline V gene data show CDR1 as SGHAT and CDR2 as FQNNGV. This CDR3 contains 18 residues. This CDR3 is CASSPRTSGRTSTDTQYF. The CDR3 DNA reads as TGTGCCAGCAGCCCCCGGACTAGCGGGAGAACTAGCACAGATACGCAGTATTTT.

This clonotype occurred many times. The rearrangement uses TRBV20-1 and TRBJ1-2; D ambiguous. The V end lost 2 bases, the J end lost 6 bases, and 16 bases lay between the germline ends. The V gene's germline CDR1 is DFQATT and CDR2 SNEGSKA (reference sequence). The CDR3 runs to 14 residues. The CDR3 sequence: CSARPETHPNGYTF. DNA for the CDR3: TGCAGTGCTAGACCGGAGACTCACCCCAATGGCTACACCTTC.

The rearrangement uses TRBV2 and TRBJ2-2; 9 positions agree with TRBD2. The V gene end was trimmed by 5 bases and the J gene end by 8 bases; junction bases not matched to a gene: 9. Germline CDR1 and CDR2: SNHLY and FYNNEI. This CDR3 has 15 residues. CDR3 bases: TGTGCCAGCAGTACCGGGACTAGCCTTGGTGGGGAGCTGTTTTTT. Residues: CASSTGTSLGGELFF.

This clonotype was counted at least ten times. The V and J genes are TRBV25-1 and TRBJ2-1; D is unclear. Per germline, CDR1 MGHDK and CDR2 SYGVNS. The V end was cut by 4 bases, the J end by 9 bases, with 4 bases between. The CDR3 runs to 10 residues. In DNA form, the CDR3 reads TGTGCCAGCAGTGGTCTTGAGCAGTTCTTC. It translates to CASSGLEQFF.